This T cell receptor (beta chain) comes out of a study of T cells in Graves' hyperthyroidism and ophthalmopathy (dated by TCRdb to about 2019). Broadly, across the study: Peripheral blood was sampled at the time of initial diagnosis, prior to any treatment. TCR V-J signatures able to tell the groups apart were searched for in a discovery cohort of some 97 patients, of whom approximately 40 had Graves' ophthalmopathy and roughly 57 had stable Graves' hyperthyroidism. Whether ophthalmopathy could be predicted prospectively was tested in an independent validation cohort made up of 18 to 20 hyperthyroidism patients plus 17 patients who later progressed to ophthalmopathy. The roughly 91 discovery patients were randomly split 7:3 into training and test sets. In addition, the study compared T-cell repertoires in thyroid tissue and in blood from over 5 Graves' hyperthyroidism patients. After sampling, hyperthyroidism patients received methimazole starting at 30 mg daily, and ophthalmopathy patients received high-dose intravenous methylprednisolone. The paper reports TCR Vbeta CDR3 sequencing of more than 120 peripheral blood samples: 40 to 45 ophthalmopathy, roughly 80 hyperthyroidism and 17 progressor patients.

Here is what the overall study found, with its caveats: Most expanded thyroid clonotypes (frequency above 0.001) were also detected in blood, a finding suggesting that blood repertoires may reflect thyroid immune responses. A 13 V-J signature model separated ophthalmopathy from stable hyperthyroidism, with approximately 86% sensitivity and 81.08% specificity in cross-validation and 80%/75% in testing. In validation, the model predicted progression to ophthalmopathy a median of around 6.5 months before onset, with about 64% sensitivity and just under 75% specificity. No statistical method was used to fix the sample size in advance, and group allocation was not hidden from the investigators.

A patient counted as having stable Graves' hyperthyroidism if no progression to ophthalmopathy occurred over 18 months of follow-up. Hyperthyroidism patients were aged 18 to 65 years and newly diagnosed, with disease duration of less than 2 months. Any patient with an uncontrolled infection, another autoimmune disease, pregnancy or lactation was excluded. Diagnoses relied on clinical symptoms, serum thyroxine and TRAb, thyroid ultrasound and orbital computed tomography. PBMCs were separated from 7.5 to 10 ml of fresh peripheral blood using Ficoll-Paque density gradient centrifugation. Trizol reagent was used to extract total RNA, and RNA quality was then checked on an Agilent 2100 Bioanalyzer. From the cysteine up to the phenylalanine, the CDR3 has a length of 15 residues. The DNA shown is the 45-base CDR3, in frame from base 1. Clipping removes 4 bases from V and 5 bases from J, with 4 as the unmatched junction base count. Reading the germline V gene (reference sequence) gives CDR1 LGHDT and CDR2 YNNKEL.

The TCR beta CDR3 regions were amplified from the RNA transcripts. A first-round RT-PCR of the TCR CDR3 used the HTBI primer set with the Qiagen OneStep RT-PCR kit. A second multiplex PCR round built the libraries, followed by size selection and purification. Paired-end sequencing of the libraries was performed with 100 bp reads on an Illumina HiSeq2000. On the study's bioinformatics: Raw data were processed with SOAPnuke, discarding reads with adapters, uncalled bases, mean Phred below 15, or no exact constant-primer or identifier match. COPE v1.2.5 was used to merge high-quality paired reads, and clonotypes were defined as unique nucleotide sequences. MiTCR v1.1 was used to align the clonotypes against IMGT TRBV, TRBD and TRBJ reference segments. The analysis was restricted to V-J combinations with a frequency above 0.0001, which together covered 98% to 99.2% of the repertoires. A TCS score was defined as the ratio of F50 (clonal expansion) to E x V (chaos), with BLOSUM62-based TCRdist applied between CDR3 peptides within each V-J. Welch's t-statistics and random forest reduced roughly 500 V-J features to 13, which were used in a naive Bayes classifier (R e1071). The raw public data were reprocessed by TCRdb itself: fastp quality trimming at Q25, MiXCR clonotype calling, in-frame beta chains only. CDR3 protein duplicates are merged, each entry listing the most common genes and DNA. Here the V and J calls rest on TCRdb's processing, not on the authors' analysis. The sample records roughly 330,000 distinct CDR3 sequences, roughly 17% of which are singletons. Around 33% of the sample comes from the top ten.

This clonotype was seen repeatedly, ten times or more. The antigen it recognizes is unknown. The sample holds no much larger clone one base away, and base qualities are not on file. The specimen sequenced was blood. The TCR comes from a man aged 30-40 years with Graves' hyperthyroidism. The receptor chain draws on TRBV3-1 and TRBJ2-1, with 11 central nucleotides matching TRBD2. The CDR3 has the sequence CASSLGLAAHNEQFF. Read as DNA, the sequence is TGTGCCAGCAGCCTGGGACTAGCGGCGCACAATGAGCAGTTCTTC.